The 28 T cell receptor beta chains presented below share a single source sample, sequenced in a study of blood T cell repertoires in COVID-19. This table comes from immunoSEQ multiplex PCR, and its TCRdb copy is limited to in-frame clones, with some not included. This table holds 45,000 to 50,000 clones, 70% to 90% found once. Sequenced: peripheral blood. Every receptor here comes from a human donor in a cohort sampled during active COVID-19.

The chain links TRBV27 to TRBJ2-2; 10 nucleotides match TRBD1. The germline V gene encodes CDR1 MNHEY and CDR2 SMNVEV (reference sequence). Trimming at V came to 4 bases and at J to 7 bases, leaving 9 bases not matched to a gene. The CDR3 is made up of 16 amino acids. For the CDR3, the DNA is TGTGCCAGCAGTTCCCCACGACAGGGGGCTAGCGGGGAGCTGTTTTTT. This codes for CASSSPRQGASGELFF.

J is TRBJ1-2 and V is TRBV7-6; 8 positions match TRBD1. Trimming removed 6 bases from V and 8 bases from J; junction bases left unmatched: 14. Germline CDR1 reads SGHVS; CDR2 reads FNYEAQ. This CDR3 has 15 amino acids. This CDR3 reads CASRQDAGGWGGYTF. CDR3 nucleotides: TGTGCCAGCAGACAAGACGCAGGGGGCTGGGGAGGCTACACCTTC.

CDR3 bases: TGTGCCAGCAGCTTCCCGCGGGAAAACGTCCCTAGCACAGATACGCAGTATTTT. It specifies CASSFPRENVPSTDTQYF. The chain uses TRBV7-9 and TRBJ2-3, with D perhaps matching TRBD2 (6 bases). Per germline, CDR1 SEHNR and CDR2 FQNEAQ (reference sequence). The V gene lost 3 bases and the J gene lost 0 bases, with 19 bases spanning the gap. CDR3 size: 18 residues.

The V call is TRBV29-1, the J call TRBJ2-5; 7 nucleotides match TRBD1. In germline, CDR1 is SQVTM, CDR2 ANQGSEA. V trimming: 7 bases; J trimming: 7 bases; junction bases outside the gene matches: 12. The CDR3 extends over 13 amino acids. The CDR3 region has the DNA TGCAGCGCCGCCCAGGGGGAAGAAGGGACCCAGTACTTC. Translated: CSAAQGEEGTQYF.

This clone has a single count. A read error may produce the germline difference seen at one junction end. V is TRBV7-7 and J is TRBJ2-7, with TRBD2 identical over 7 bases. Germline CDR1 and CDR2: SSHAT and FNYEAQ (reference sequence). The CDR3 length is 15 residues. CDR3 sequence: CASSLERDYPYEQYF. DNA for the CDR3: TGTGCTAGCAGCTTAGAGCGGGACTACCCCTACGAGCAGTACTTC.

The genes are TRBV7-3 and TRBJ2-1; D is possibly TRBD1 (6 bases). CDR1 is SGHTA and CDR2 is FQGTGA in the germline V gene. This CDR3 region has 15 residues. Deletions cut 2 bases from V and 4 bases from J, with 12 bases between. In DNA, the CDR3 is TGTGCCAGCAGCTTAGATATCGGGACATACAATGAGCAGTTCTTC. Translating it yields CASSLDIGTYNEQFF. The full variable domain, rest sourced from reference TRBV7-3 and TRBJ2-1, is GAGVSQTPSNKVTEKGKYVELRCDPISGHTALYWYRQSLGQGPEFLIYFQGTGAADDSGLPNDRFFAVRPEGSVSTLKIQRTERGDSAVYLCASSLDIGTYNEQFFGPGTRLTVL.

The gene calls are TRBV7-3 and TRBJ2-6; D not certain. Trimming took off 0 bases at V and 2 bases at J, with 17 bases between the two ends. The length of the CDR3 is 19 residues. The germline V gene encodes CDR1 SGHTA and CDR2 FQGTGA. The CDR3 protein is CASSLTGAHPTTGANVLTF. Here the CDR3 DNA reads TGTGCCAGCAGCTTAACAGGAGCCCATCCCACGACTGGGGCCAACGTCCTGACTTTC.

V gene TRBV29-1 combines with J gene TRBJ1-2; D ambiguous. CDR1 is SQVTM and CDR2 is ANQGSEA in the germline V gene. The V end was cut by 2 bases, the J end by 13 bases, with 17 bases between. The CDR3 spans 12 residues. CDR3 bases: TGCAGCGTTGAATCCCGGACTCTACCTTGCACCTTC. Its translation: CSVESRTLPCTF.

The chain couples TRBV5-1 to TRBJ2-1; 15 bases fit TRBD2. The CDR3 runs 14 residues. Germline V CDR1 and CDR2: SGHRS, YFSETQ. V lost 2 bases and J lost 14; bases outside the gene matches: 5. CDR3: CASSLAGLAGGEFF. The CDR3 nucleotides are TGCGCCAGCAGCTTAGCGGGACTAGCGGGGGGAGAGTTCTTC. The whole variable domain, filled in from reference TRBV5-1 and TRBJ2-1, reads KAGVTQTPRYLIKTRGQQVTLSCSPISGHRSVSWYQQTPGQGLQFLFEYFSETQRNKGNFPGRFSGRQFSNSRSEMNVSTLELGDSALYLCASSLAGLAGGEFFGPGTRLTVL.

The V gene is TRBV5-1, the J gene TRBJ2-1; tentatively, D is TRBD1 (6 bases). CDR1 and CDR2 from the germline V gene are SGHRS and YFSETQ. V gave up 4 bases and J gave up 5 bases, with 10 bases separating them. This CDR3 spans 13 amino acids. Here the CDR3 reads CASSGTGNNEQFF. Written as DNA, the CDR3 is TGCGCCAGCAGCGGAACAGGGAACAATGAGCAGTTCTTC.

The V call is TRBV7-2, the J call TRBJ1-1, with D possibly being TRBD1 (6 bases). Between the trimmed V and J ends, which lost 4 bases and 1 base, there was a span of 16 bases. This CDR3 comprises 16 residues. The germline V gene has CDR1 SGHTA and CDR2 FQGNSA. The CDR3 bases are TGTGCCAGCAGCTCACTAGGGACAACTGGGAACACTGAAGCTTTCTTT. Its translation: CASSSLGTTGNTEAFF.

The count of this clone is one. The rearrangement joins TRBV5-5 to TRBJ2-3; D may be TRBD1 (6 bases). This CDR3 region has 15 residues. The V and J ends lost 4 bases and 0 bases respectively, with 12 bases between them. Germline CDR1 and CDR2: SGHKS and YYEKEE (reference sequence). The CDR3 region has the DNA TGTGCCAGCAGCACCGGGACACACAGCACAGATACGCAGTATTTT. It specifies CASSTGTHSTDTQYF.

CDR3 sequence: CASSSHSQQNYGYTF. The CDR3 DNA sequence: TGTGCCAGCAGCTCTCACAGTCAGCAAAACTATGGCTACACCTTC. The chain recombines TRBV7-9 with TRBJ1-2; D unresolved. Trimming took 4 bases from V and 2 from J, leaving 14 bases between them. The CDR3 consists of 15 residues. Per the germline V gene, CDR1 is SEHNR and CDR2 is FQNEAQ (reference sequence).

This chain joins TRBV5-6 and TRBJ1-2; D perhaps matches TRBD1 (5 bases). The CDR3 length is 13 residues. V was shortened by 2 bases and J by 7 bases, with 12 bases between the two germline ends. Germline loops: CDR1 SGHDT, CDR2 YYEEEE. CDR3 amino acids: CASSLLGQGGYTF. The DNA of the CDR3 is TGTGCCAGCAGCTTACTGGGGCAAGGTGGCTACACCTTC. The whole variable domain, remainder taken from reference TRBV5-6 and TRBJ1-2, is DAGVTQSPTHLIKTRGQQVTLRCSPKSGHDTVSWYQQALGQGPQFIFQYYEEEERQRGNFPDRFSGHQFPNYSSELNVNALLLGDSALYLCASSLLGQGGYTFGSGTRLTVV.

The chain is built from TRBV3-1 (or the pseudogene TRBV3-2) and TRBJ2-2, with D hard to call. Trimming took 8 bases from V and 6 from J, leaving 7 bases between them. CDR3 length: 11 residues. CDR1 and CDR2 from the germline V gene are LGHDT and YNNKEL (reference sequence). Here the CDR3 DNA reads TGTGCCAGCTCTAGTGCCGGGGAGCTGTTTTTT. Translating it yields CASSSAGELFF.

Here the CDR3 DNA reads TGTGCCAGCAGTTTCAGGGGGGATGAGCAGTTCTTC. It codes for CASSFRGDEQFF. The chain employs TRBV12-3 or TRBV12-4 and TRBJ2-1; D possibly corresponds to TRBD1 (7 bases). The V gene lost 3 bases and the J gene lost 8 bases, with 8 bases spanning the gap. This CDR3 is 12 amino acids long.

The chain carries TRBV10-3 and TRBJ2-1, with 8 bases that match TRBD1. The ends lost 0 bases at V and 5 bases at J; junction bases unmatched: 9. The CDR3 totals 17 residues. The V gene's germline CDR1 is ENHRY and CDR2 SYGVKD. The CDR3 sequence: CAISESLLGTGNNEQFF. Here the CDR3 DNA reads TGTGCCATCAGTGAGTCACTGTTAGGGACAGGCAACAATGAGCAGTTCTTC.

The genes are TRBV12-3 or TRBV12-4 and TRBJ1-2; D not certain. This CDR3 has 12 amino acids. Trimming removed 3 bases at V and 4 bases at J, with 6 bases between. CDR3 amino acids: CASSFWSYGYTF. The CDR3 coding sequence is TGTGCCAGCAGTTTCTGGAGCTATGGCTACACCTTC.

The V and J genes are TRBV7-9 and TRBJ1-6; D is undetermined. V lost 4 bases and J lost 1, with 11 bases in between. Per the germline V gene, CDR1 is SEHNR and CDR2 is FQNEAQ (reference sequence). This CDR3 contains 16 residues. The CDR3 sequence is CASSSPEDSYNSPLHF. The DNA for the CDR3 is TGTGCCAGCAGCTCCCCTGAGGATTCCTATAATTCACCCCTCCACTTT.

The chain uses TRBV6-2 or TRBV6-3 and TRBJ1-2, with D possibly matching TRBD1 (6 bases). The germline V gene has CDR1 MNHEY and CDR2 SVGEGT. Between the trimmed V and J ends, which lost 4 bases and 3 bases, there was a span of 21 bases. There are 17 residues in the CDR3. The CDR3 protein is CASSFSRVDRTYYGYTF. CDR3 DNA sequence: TGTGCCAGCAGTTTTTCCCGCGTCGACAGGACCTACTATGGCTACACCTTC.

The chain combines TRBV4-1 with TRBJ1-1; D unclear. CDR1 is MGHRA, CDR2 YSYEKL, per germline. The CDR3 is 16 amino acids. V lost 0 bases, J lost 2 bases, and 13 bases lay in between. CDR3 region: CASSQEPRDFNTEAFF. The CDR3 DNA is TGCGCCAGCAGCCAAGAACCTCGAGATTTCAACACTGAAGCTTTCTTT.

This sequence joins TRBV7-8 and TRBJ1-2; D may be TRBD1 (5 bases). CDR3 length: 13 residues. CDR1 and CDR2 from the germline V gene are SGHVS and FQNEAQ. The V and J ends lost 4 bases and 7 bases respectively, with 13 bases between them. CDR3 residues: CASSSLQGSGYTF. CDR3 DNA sequence: TGTGCCAGCAGCTCCCTTCAGGGTAGTGGCTACACCTTC.

This chain joins TRBV6-6 and TRBJ1-6; tentatively, D is TRBD1 (5 bases). The germline CDR1 and CDR2 sequences are MNHNY and SVGAGI (reference sequence). This CDR3 region has 16 residues. Trimming took 6 bases from V and 5 from J, leaving 17 bases between them. Here the CDR3 reads CASSRSFDSNNSPLHF. The CDR3 DNA follows: TGTGCCAGCAGCCGAAGCTTTGACAGTAATAATTCACCCCTCCACTTT.

The chain has TRBV5-6 and TRBJ1-3, with 7 nucleotides matching TRBD1. Germline assignment: CDR1 SGHDT and CDR2 YYEEEE. Trimming took 4 bases from V and 0 from J; bases not matched to a gene: 7. The CDR3 loop spans 16 amino acids. CDR3 in DNA: TGTGCCAGCAGCCCCAGGGACAGCTCCTCTGGAAACACCATATATTTT. It yields the protein CASSPRDSSSGNTIYF.

The chain carries TRBV27 and TRBJ1-2; possibly TRBD1 for D (5 bases). This CDR3 has 13 residues. V lost 10 bases and J 4 bases, leaving 16 bases between the germline ends. CDR1 MNHEY and CDR2 SMNVEV come from the germline V gene (reference sequence). The CDR3 loop is CATSGGTIYGYTF. As DNA, the CDR3 is TGTGCCACCTCCGGGGGAACGATCTATGGCTACACCTTC.

In its sample, this clone was seen once. The chain is built from TRBV1 and TRBJ2-1; the D call in the table, TRBD1, was not verified against the DNA. TRBV1 is an annotated pseudogene. The CDR3 loop spans 15 amino acids. The CDR3 DNA is TGCACCAGCAGCCAAGTCAGGGGGGCCTGCAATGAGCAGTTCTTC. Amino acids: CTSSQVRGACNEQFF.

This clone came up a few times. This chain links TRBV19 with TRBJ1-5; 9 bases line up with TRBD1. The germline V gene has CDR1 LNHDA and CDR2 SQIVND (reference sequence). V was pared by 5 bases and J by 8 bases, with 13 bases of the junction left unmatched. The CDR3 is 16 amino acids. Written as DNA, the CDR3 is TGTGCCAGTAGTGTAATGGGGACAGGGTCCTTAGAGCCCCAGCATTTT. It is translated as CASSVMGTGSLEPQHF. Full variable domain (missing parts from reference TRBV19 and TRBJ1-5): DGGITQSPKYLFRKEGQNVTLSCEQNLNHDAMYWYRQDPGQGLRLIYYSQIVNDFQKGDIAEGYSVSREKKESFPLTVTSAQKNPTAFYLCASSVMGTGSLEPQHFGDGTRLSIL.

The CDR3 bases are TGTGCCAGTAGTCCCGGTAGCGGGGGGGCCGGGGAGACCCAGTACTTC. Protein sequence: CASSPGSGGAGETQYF. The chain carries TRBV19 and TRBJ2-5, with TRBD2 identical over 11 bases. The CDR3 loop spans 16 amino acids. Germline-derived CDR1 and CDR2 are LNHDA and SQIVND (reference sequence). V shed 5 bases, J shed 5 bases, and the junction held 10 bases outside the gene matches.